The 4 T cell receptor beta chains below all came from one sample that was sequenced in a study of T cells in Graves' hyperthyroidism and ophthalmopathy. TCR beta CDR3 regions were amplified from RNA transcripts. The HTBI set primed first-round TCR CDR3 RT-PCR. TCRdb independently ran MiXCR on the multiplex PCR reads; one entry per CDR3 protein. This table has a few hundred thousand distinct CDR3 sequences, more than 15% appearing once. Sequencing used blood. The receptors shown here come from a woman aged 18 to 35 with Graves' hyperthyroidism that later progressed to Graves' ophthalmopathy.

The chain recombines TRBV4-1 with TRBJ1-2; no firm D call. Germline assignment: CDR1 MGHRA and CDR2 YSYEKL. With 1 base removed from V and 5 bases from J, the gap between germline ends came to 17 bases. This CDR3 region has 16 residues. The CDR3 bases are TGCGCCAGCAGCCAAGCCTTACCGTCCCCCTCATATGGCTACACCTTC. This codes for CASSQALPSPSYGYTF.

This clonotype was found many times. V is TRBV6-2 or TRBV6-3 and J is TRBJ2-7; no definite D call. Germline V lookup: CDR1 MNHEY, CDR2 SVGEGT. Trimming shortened V by 0 bases and J by 8 bases, and 5 bases separated the two germline ends. The CDR3 sequence is 11 residues long. CDR3 in DNA: TGTGCCAGCAGTTACTCCACCAAGCAGTACTTC. It encodes CASSYSTKQYF.

The gene calls are TRBV6-5 and TRBJ2-1; 11 bases fit TRBD2. With 1 base clipped from V and 9 bases from J, the junction kept 8 bases outside the gene matches. Germline assignment: CDR1 MNHEY and CDR2 SVGAGI. The CDR3 is 16 amino acids. Here the CDR3 DNA reads TGTGCCAGCAGTTACTTTACTAGCGGGAGTGGTGGTGAGCAGTTCTTC. Its translation is CASSYFTSGSGGEQFF.

The V call is TRBV6-5, the J call TRBJ1-5; no reliable D call. This CDR3 region has 16 residues. The V and J ends lost 6 bases and 0 bases respectively, with 15 bases between them. Germline loops: CDR1 MNHEY, CDR2 SVGAGI. The CDR3 reads CASSLPRTASNQPQHF. The CDR3 nucleotides are TGTGCCAGCAGCTTACCCAGGACCGCTAGCAATCAGCCCCAGCATTTT.